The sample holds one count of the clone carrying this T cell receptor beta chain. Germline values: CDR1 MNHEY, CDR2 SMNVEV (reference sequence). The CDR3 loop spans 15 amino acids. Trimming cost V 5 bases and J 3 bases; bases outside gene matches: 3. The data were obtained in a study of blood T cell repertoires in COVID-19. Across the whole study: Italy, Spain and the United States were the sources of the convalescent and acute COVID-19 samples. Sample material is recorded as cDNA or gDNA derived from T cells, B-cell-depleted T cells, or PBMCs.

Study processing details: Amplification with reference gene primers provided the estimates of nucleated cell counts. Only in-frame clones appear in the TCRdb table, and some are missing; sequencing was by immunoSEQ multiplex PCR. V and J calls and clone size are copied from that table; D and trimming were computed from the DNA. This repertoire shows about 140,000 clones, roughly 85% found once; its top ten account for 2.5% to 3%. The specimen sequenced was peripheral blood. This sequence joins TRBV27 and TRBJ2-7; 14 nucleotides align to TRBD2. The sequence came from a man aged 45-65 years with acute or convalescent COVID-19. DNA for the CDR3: TGTGCCAGCAGTATGGGACTAGCGGGAGTCTACGAGCAGTACTTC. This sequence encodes CASSMGLAGVYEQYF.